This TCR beta chain stems from a study of T cells expressing NK-cell markers. Across the study: Within the sequenced cohort of eight donors, seven exhibited HCMV seropositivity and one was seronegative. Study-wide points: Several donors' CD3+CD56-NKG2C+ cells were dominated by the same clonotypes. In a group of several donors, dominant NKG2C+ clonotypes represented roughly 1.0-8% of CD8+ T cells.

This CDR3 spans 15 amino acids. UMIs accompanied the 5'RACE template switching by which TCR beta cDNA was made. TCRdb derives one entry per CDR3 protein from the 5' RACE reads, leaving out DNA. The repertoire table contains approximately 550,000 distinct CDR3 sequences. Note on this clonotype: Its antigen is unidentified.

This clonotype originated in a man between 18 and 35 years old in good health. This sequence joins TRBV12-3 or TRBV12-4 and TRBJ1-5. Specimen: blood T cells: a sorted CD56 or NKG2C T cell subset, CD4+ or CD8+ T cells, or bulk PBMC T cells (not recorded which). CDR3 sequence reads: CASSLAGVLSQPQHF.